This TCR beta chain came from a study of type 1 regulatory T cells. Whole-study context: T-allo10 is an in vitro-generated, Tr1-enriched CD4 T cell product specific for alloantigen.

TCRdb re-analysed the reads in MiXCR, keeping a single row per CDR3 protein. The sample comprises approximately 20,000 distinct CDR3 sequences, 10% to 13% of which are singletons, and under 3.5% rests with the top ten. Many counts were recorded for this clonotype. Germline assignment: CDR1 MGHRA and CDR2 YSYEKL. CDR3 length: 19 amino acids. V dropped 0 bases and J dropped 6; count of bases not matched to a gene: 17. The sequence derives from a human donor in good health. The sequenced material came from CD4+ T cells, either the whole sample or a sorted fraction (not recorded which). This rearrangement joins TRBV4-1 to TRBJ2-1; 7 bases are shared with TRBD2. This chain's CDR3 is CASSQDISGAAQALNEQFF. DNA of the CDR3: TGCGCCAGCAGCCAAGATATCAGCGGGGCGGCTCAAGCCCTCAATGAGCAGTTCTTC.